Each of the 3 T cell receptor beta chains below was sequenced from the same sample in a study of early T cells in non-severe SARS-CoV-2 infection. TCRdb itself ran the 5' RACE reads through MiXCR, one entry per CDR3 protein. The repertoire includes about 49,000 distinct CDR3 sequences, 12% of them detected once, and approximately 8.5% sits in the top ten. The sequencing sample was made of whole blood. These TCRs come from an adult who was a healthcare worker with PCR-confirmed SARS-CoV-2 infection or an uninfected control (not recorded which).

This clonotype was seen many times. This sequence joins TRBV7-9 and TRBJ1-2; no reliable D call. The CDR3 consists of 17 residues. Trimming cost V 1 base and J 0 bases, with 15 bases left between them. The V gene's germline CDR1 is SEHNR and CDR2 FQNEAQ (reference sequence). This chain's CDR3 is CASSLGVKGTSNYGYTF. The DNA of the CDR3 is TGTGCCAGCAGCTTAGGAGTCAAGGGTACATCTAACTATGGCTACACCTTC.

The table lists this clonotype with a few counts. This chain links TRBV18 with TRBJ1-1; 8 bases match TRBD1. CDR1 is KGHSH, CDR2 LQKENI, per germline. The ends lost 6 bases at V and 3 bases at J; junction bases unmatched: 6. The CDR3 has 14 residues. The CDR3 loop reads CASSVGQGHTEAFF. CDR3 DNA sequence: TGTGCCAGCTCGGTAGGACAGGGCCACACTGAAGCTTTCTTT.

This clonotype ranks as medium-sized (0.01 to 0.1%). The rearrangement joins TRBV7-6 to TRBJ2-2; TRBD2 might be the D (6 bases). The CDR3 extends over 16 amino acids. V lost 5 bases and J 5 bases, leaving 18 bases between the germline ends. The germline V gene has CDR1 SGHVS and CDR2 FNYEAQ. CDR3 region: CASSRQSGTSTGELFF. CDR3 sequence (DNA): TGTGCCAGCAGCCGCCAATCCGGGACTTCTACCGGGGAGCTGTTTTTT.